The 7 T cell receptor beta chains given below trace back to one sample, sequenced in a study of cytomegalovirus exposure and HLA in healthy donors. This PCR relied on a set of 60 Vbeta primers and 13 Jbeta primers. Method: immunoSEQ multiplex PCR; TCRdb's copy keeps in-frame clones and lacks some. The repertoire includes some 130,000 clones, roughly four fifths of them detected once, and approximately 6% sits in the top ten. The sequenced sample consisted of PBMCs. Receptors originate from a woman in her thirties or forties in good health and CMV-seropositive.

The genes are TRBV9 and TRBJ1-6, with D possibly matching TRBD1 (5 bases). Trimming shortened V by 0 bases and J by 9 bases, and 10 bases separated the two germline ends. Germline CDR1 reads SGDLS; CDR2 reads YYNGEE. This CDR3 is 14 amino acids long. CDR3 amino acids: CASSVDDSFSPLHF. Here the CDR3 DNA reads TGTGCCAGCAGCGTAGATGACAGTTTTTCACCCCTCCACTTT.

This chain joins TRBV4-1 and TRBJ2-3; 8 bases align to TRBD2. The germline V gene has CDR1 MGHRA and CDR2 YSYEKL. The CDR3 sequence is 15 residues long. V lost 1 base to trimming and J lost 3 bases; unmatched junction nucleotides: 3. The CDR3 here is CASSQVAGLTDTQYF. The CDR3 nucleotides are TGCGCCAGCAGCCAAGTAGCGGGACTTACAGATACGCAGTATTTT.

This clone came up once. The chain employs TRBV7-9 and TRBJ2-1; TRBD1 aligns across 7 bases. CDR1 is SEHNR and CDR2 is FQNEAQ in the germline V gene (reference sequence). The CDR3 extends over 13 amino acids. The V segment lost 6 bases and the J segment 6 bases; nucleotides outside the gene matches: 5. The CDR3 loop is CASRQGPVNEQFF. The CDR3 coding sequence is TGTGCCAGCAGACAGGGGCCCGTCAATGAGCAGTTCTTC.

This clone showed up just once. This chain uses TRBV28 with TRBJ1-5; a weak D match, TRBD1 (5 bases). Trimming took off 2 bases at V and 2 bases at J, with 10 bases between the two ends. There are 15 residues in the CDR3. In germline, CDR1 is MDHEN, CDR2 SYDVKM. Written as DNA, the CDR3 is TGTGCCAGCAGTTTACCAGGGCCCGGCAATCAGCCCCAGCATTTT. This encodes CASSLPGPGNQPQHF.

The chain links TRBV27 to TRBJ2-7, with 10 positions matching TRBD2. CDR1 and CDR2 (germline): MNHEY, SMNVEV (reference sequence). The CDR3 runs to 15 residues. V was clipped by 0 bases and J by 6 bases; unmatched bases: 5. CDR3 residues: CASSLSLAGVLEQYF. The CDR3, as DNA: TGTGCCAGCAGTTTATCCCTAGCGGGAGTGCTCGAGCAGTACTTC.

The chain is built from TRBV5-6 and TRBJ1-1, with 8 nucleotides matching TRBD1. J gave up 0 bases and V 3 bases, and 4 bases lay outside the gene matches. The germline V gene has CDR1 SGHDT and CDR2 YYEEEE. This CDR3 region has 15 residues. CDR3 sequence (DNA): TGTGCCAGCAGCTCAAGACAGGGGATGAACACTGAAGCTTTCTTT. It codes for CASSSRQGMNTEAFF.

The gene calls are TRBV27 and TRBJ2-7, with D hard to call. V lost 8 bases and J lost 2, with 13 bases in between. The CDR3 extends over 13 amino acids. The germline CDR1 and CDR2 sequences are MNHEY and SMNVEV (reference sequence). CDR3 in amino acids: CASSSRGTYEQYF. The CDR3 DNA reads TGTGCCAGCTCGTCAAGAGGAACCTACGAGCAGTACTTC.